This T cell receptor (beta chain) derives from a study of Ad26.COV2.S vaccination and SARS-CoV-2 variants. Study as a whole: Donor was assigned to the Ad26.COV2.S arm of trial COV1001. Overall study results and limits: Breadth measured for non-spike TCRs was similar across vaccine and placebo recipients.

Clones were sequenced by immunoSEQ multiplex PCR, and TCRdb holds only the in-frame ones, with some missing. The sample contains about 400,000 clones, 92% of which appear only once. Germline V gene lookup returns CDR1 DFQATT and CDR2 SNEGSKA (reference sequence). Deletions cut 0 bases from V and 7 bases from J, with 0 bases between. The CDR3 sequence is 9 residues long. Note on this clone: As yet, its antigen is unknown. The same CDR3 also results from other DNA sequences found in this sample.

As to treatment: 15 to 20 received Ad26.COV2.S at low or high dose, single or two shots; 5 received placebo; per-sample allocation not given. All samples were drawn on day 63, counting from the first vaccine or placebo injection. At a Boston site, the person donating was an adult of 18-55 years. Participants' vaccine, an Ad26 vector, delivered Wuhan-strain SARS-CoV-2 spike. This TCR came from a person aged 18-65 years who received the Ad26.COV2.S COVID-19 vaccine or a placebo. This material consisted of peripheral blood, taken in a trial of Ad26.COV2.S vaccine versus placebo. The rearrangement uses TRBV20-1 and TRBJ2-5; D remains unclear. The CDR3 spells CSARETQYF. For the CDR3, the DNA is TGCAGTGCTAGAGAGACCCAGTACTTC.